The 26 T cell receptor beta chains presented below share a single source sample, sequenced in a study of CD8+ T cells in alopecia areata. The treatment here: oral pan-JAK inhibitor, 5-10 mg twice daily. Reverse transcription of extracted RNA yielded cDNA, which provided the sequencing template. Method: immunoSEQ multiplex PCR; TCRdb's copy keeps in-frame clones and lacks some. The table includes some 210,000 clones, under 70% detected once. The material was CD4+ T cells sorted from blood, obtained between weeks 44 and 45, from a patient treated with tofacitinib. All receptors derive from a human donor with alopecia areata.

This clone was detected a few times. This chain joins TRBV7-8 and TRBJ1-4, with D possibly being TRBD1 (6 bases). Germline CDR1 SGHVS, CDR2 FQNEAQ. V was shortened by 5 bases and J by 0 bases, with 13 bases between the two germline ends. The CDR3 runs 16 residues. For the CDR3, the DNA is TGTGCCAGCAGCAAACAGGGCGCAGCAACTAATGAAAAACTGTTTTTT. It codes for CASSKQGAATNEKLFF.

J is TRBJ1-3 and V is TRBV29-1, with unresolved D. CDR1 and CDR2 from the germline V gene are SQVTM and ANQGSEA. The CDR3 is 13 residues long. V was clipped by 4 bases and J by 4 bases, with 11 bases between them. The CDR3 bases are TGCAGCGTTGGAGGAATTGGCGGAAACACCATATATTTT. It codes for CSVGGIGGNTIYF.

This chain joins TRBV29-1 and TRBJ1-2, with no clear D. CDR3 length equals 11 residues. Trimming removed 8 bases at V and 4 bases at J, with 11 bases between. Germline V CDR1 and CDR2: SQVTM, ANQGSEA. CDR3 region: CSLLGPYGYTF. In DNA, the CDR3 is TGCAGCCTACTGGGCCCCTATGGCTACACCTTC. The complete variable domain, with remaining parts taken from reference TRBV29-1 and TRBJ1-2, reads SAVISQKPSRDICQRGTSLTIQCQVDSQVTMMFWYRQQPGQSLTLIATANQGSEATYESGFVIDKFPISRPNLTFSTLTVSNMSPEDSSIYLCSLLGPYGYTFGSGTRLTVV.

This clone was recorded a few times. The rearrangement uses TRBV7-8 and TRBJ2-7, with 12 bases fitting TRBD2. The CDR3 totals 17 residues. Unmatched junction bases numbered 10, after V lost 5 bases and J lost 2 bases. Germline assignment: CDR1 SGHVS and CDR2 FQNEAQ. The DNA of the CDR3 is TGTGCCAGCAGCCAAACGGCTAGCGGGGGGGCCGCCTACGAGCAGTACTTC. Translation gives CASSQTASGGAAYEQYF.

The chain has TRBV6-1 and TRBJ2-2, with D unclear. Germline V CDR1 and CDR2: MNHNS, SASEGT. Between the trimmed V and J ends, which lost 3 bases and 8 bases, there was a span of 19 bases. This CDR3 contains 16 residues. The CDR3, as DNA: TGTGCCAGCAGTGATTTTATCGCATCCGGCCGGGGGGAGCTGTTTTTT. This gives the protein CASSDFIASGRGELFF.

The genes are TRBV7-2 and TRBJ1-6; 8 nucleotides agree with TRBD1. V lost 1 base and J lost 9; bases outside the gene matches: 11. CDR1 is SGHTA, CDR2 FQGNSA, per germline. This CDR3 comprises 17 residues. CDR3 protein: CASSLGEDRVKSSPLHF. The CDR3 bases are TGTGCCAGCAGCTTAGGGGAGGACAGGGTGAAGAGTTCACCCCTCCACTTT.

This chain links TRBV29-1 with TRBJ1-4; 9 bases map to TRBD1. The junction had 10 bases not matched to a gene; V was cut back by 4 bases and J by 10 bases. This CDR3 has 14 amino acids. Germline CDR1 reads SQVTM; CDR2 reads ANQGSEA. This chain's CDR3 is CSVVGDRGGRKLFF. The CDR3 DNA is TGCAGCGTTGTTGGCGACAGGGGGGGGAGAAAACTGTTTTTT.

The V gene is TRBV29-1, the J gene TRBJ1-1; TRBD1 agrees at 7 bases. Losses at the gene ends were 7 bases for V and 0 bases for J; bases not matched to a gene: 5. CDR3 length equals 13 residues. Germline V gene sequence: CDR1 SQVTM, CDR2 ANQGSEA. The CDR3 DNA reads as TGCAGCGCTCACAGGGGACTGAACACTGAAGCTTTCTTT. This gives the protein CSAHRGLNTEAFF.

The chain is built from TRBV4-3 and TRBJ2-1, with D uncertain. The CDR3 contains 18 residues. Germline values: CDR1 LGHNA, CDR2 YSLEER. The V end lost 0 bases, the J end lost 5 bases, and 20 bases lay between the germline ends. In nucleotides, the CDR3 is TGCGCCAGCAGCCAAGAAACGACGGCAGCTGATCGGAACAATGAGCAGTTCTTC. This encodes CASSQETTAADRNNEQFF.

The V call is TRBV18, the J call TRBJ1-1; the match to TRBD1 covers 8 bases. Unmatched junction bases numbered 6, after V lost 2 bases and J lost 4 bases. The germline CDR1 and CDR2 sequences are KGHSH and LQKENI. This CDR3 is 15 amino acids long. CDR3 in DNA: TGTGCCAGCTCACCAATCGGACAGGGCTTCACTGAAGCTTTCTTT. Amino acids: CASSPIGQGFTEAFF.

The rearrangement links TRBV7-2 to TRBJ2-7; D is ambiguous. CDR1 and CDR2 (germline): SGHTA, FQGNSA. Trimming cost V 3 bases and J 0 bases, with 9 bases left between them. The CDR3 length is 14 residues. The CDR3 DNA sequence: TGTGCCAGCAGCTTCAGGTCGACCTCCTACGAGCAGTACTTC. Its translation is CASSFRSTSYEQYF.

This clone appeared a single time. The DNA of the CDR3 is TGCAGCGTCTTTTTCCGACAGGAACTCTATGGCTACACCTTC. Encoded protein: CSVFFRQELYGYTF. The V and J genes are TRBV29-1 and TRBJ1-2; a weak D match, TRBD1 (6 bases). CDR1 and CDR2 (germline): SQVTM, ANQGSEA. Trimming shortened V by 6 bases and J by 4 bases, and 18 bases separated the two germline ends. The CDR3 is made up of 14 amino acids.

This clone was observed a few times. This chain connects TRBV29-1 to TRBJ2-1; D gene unclear. The V gene's germline CDR1 is SQVTM and CDR2 ANQGSEA. The CDR3 loop spans 14 amino acids. Trimming stripped 1 base from V and 4 bases from J, with 11 bases between. CDR3 amino acids: CSVEGIRVYNEQFF. As DNA, the CDR3 is TGCAGCGTTGAAGGAATTAGGGTTTACAATGAGCAGTTCTTC.

The chain combines TRBV4-3 with TRBJ1-6; a weak D match, TRBD1 (5 bases). V lost 1 base and J lost 6, with 7 bases in between. CDR3 length: 14 amino acids. The germline CDR1 and CDR2 sequences are LGHNA and YSLEER. CDR3 nucleotide sequence: TGCGCCAGCAGCCAAGGCAGGGCTAATTCACCCCTCCACTTT. It is translated as CASSQGRANSPLHF.

This clone was seen a handful of times. This chain connects TRBV7-3 to TRBJ1-1; D not resolved. There are 16 residues in the CDR3. CDR1 is SGHTA and CDR2 is FQGTGA in the germline V gene. Trimming took off 5 bases at V and 0 bases at J, with 16 bases between the two ends. In DNA form, the CDR3 reads TGTGCCAGCAGCCTCCGGGCGGTAGGCATGAACACTGAAGCTTTCTTT. Protein product: CASSLRAVGMNTEAFF.

This sequence joins TRBV4-3 and TRBJ2-7, with D hard to call. The CDR3 runs 16 residues. V gave up 0 bases and J gave up 0 bases, with 12 bases separating them. In germline, CDR1 is LGHNA, CDR2 YSLEER. The CDR3 protein is CASSQEGNNPSYEQYF. CDR3 sequence (DNA): TGCGCCAGCAGCCAAGAGGGGAACAACCCCTCCTACGAGCAGTACTTC.

This clone was observed a handful of times. This chain links TRBV5-1 with TRBJ2-1; 8 bases are a match to TRBD1. This CDR3 spans 15 amino acids. J was trimmed by 2 bases and V by 5 bases; bases with no gene match: 6. Germline values: CDR1 SGHRS, CDR2 YFSETQ. The CDR3 nucleotides are TGCGCCAGCAGAGAGGGGGGACAGGCCTACAATGAGCAGTTCTTC. This codes for CASREGGQAYNEQFF.

The chain links TRBV6-1 to TRBJ2-5; no definite D call. V was shortened by 7 bases and J by 2 bases, with 17 bases between the two germline ends. Germline lookup yields CDR1 MNHNS and CDR2 SASEGT. The CDR3 sequence is 15 residues long. CDR3 protein: CASNPTSRLQETQYF. The CDR3 nucleotides are TGTGCCAGCAACCCAACGTCCCGCCTACAAGAGACCCAGTACTTC.

This clone was observed a single time. This chain links TRBV5-1 with TRBJ2-3; the match to TRBD1 covers 7 bases. Germline V gene lookup returns CDR1 SGHRS and CDR2 YFSETQ. Trimming took 0 bases from V and 1 from J; bases not matched to a gene: 2. This CDR3 is 15 amino acids long. As DNA, the CDR3 is TGCGCCAGCAGCTTGGCAACAGGGGGCACAGATACGCAGTATTTT. Amino acids: CASSLATGGTDTQYF.

J is TRBJ1-4 and V is TRBV5-4; tentatively, D is TRBD1 (5 bases). The V gene's germline CDR1 is SGHNT and CDR2 YYREEE (reference sequence). V was pared by 4 bases and J by 2 bases, with 12 bases between. This CDR3 has 15 residues. In DNA, the CDR3 is TGTGCCAGCAGCCCCGGCGGGGGGACTAATGAAAAACTGTTTTTT. Protein product: CASSPGGGTNEKLFF.

This clone has a single count. CDR3 region: CAWGRVAAPEAFF. The CDR3 nucleotides are TGTGCCTGGGGGCGGGTTGCGGCACCTGAAGCTTTCTTT. The chain has TRBV30 and TRBJ1-1; D uncertain. This CDR3 comprises 13 residues. Germline-derived CDR1 and CDR2 are GTSNPN and SVGIG (reference sequence). The V end was cut by 5 bases, the J end by 6 bases, with 16 bases between.

V and J are TRBV5-1 and TRBJ2-1; 8 positions match TRBD2. The ends lost 4 bases at V and 0 bases at J; junction bases unmatched: 6. CDR1 is SGHRS and CDR2 is YFSETQ in the germline V gene. This CDR3 has 16 amino acids. CDR3: CASSAAGGSSYNEQFF. The CDR3 bases are TGCGCCAGCAGCGCCGCGGGGGGCAGCTCCTACAATGAGCAGTTCTTC.

This clone was seen a few times. The chain joins TRBV11-2 to TRBJ2-1; D uncertain. Germline values: CDR1 SGHAT, CDR2 FQNNGV. The CDR3 has 13 residues. V was pared by 5 bases and J by 6 bases, with 11 bases between. The CDR3 nucleotides are TGTGCCAGCAGCAATAGCCGCGGCAATGAGCAGTTCTTC. This translates into CASSNSRGNEQFF.

V is TRBV29-1 and J is TRBJ2-1, with D perhaps TRBD2 (6 bases). The germline CDR1 and CDR2 sequences are SQVTM and ANQGSEA. V was trimmed by 3 bases and J by 8 bases, leaving 11 bases between them. The CDR3 sequence is 12 residues long. The CDR3 DNA reads as TGCAGCGTTGATGGGGGGAACGATGAGCAGTTCTTC. It encodes CSVDGGNDEQFF.

This chain links TRBV5-1 with TRBJ1-2; the match to TRBD1 covers 8 bases. The CDR3 totals 14 residues. J was trimmed by 7 bases and V by 9 bases; bases with no gene match: 14. CDR1 and CDR2 from the germline V gene are SGHRS and YFSETQ. CDR3 protein: CATNAGQGSGGYTF. CDR3 in DNA: TGCGCCACAAACGCCGGACAGGGTTCCGGTGGCTACACCTTC.

The J gene is TRBJ1-1, the V gene TRBV29-1, with D uncertain. The CDR3 totals 14 residues. Germline V gene lookup returns CDR1 SQVTM and CDR2 ANQGSEA. The CDR3 is CKCLGGVSNTEAFF. The CDR3 nucleotides read TGCAAATGTTTGGGAGGAGTCTCGAACACTGAAGCTTTCTTT.